The 15 T cell receptor beta chains below come from one sample, sequenced in a study of shared clonotypes between healthy human individuals. Profiled with immunoSEQ multiplex PCR; TCRdb holds only in-frame clones, not every one. The profile covers 150,000 to 200,000 clones, with 85% to 95% appearing a single time and 0.067% taken by the ten largest. Sequencing was performed on naive CD4+ T cells sorted from blood. The subset here: CD45RA+ positively selected. All receptors come from a woman younger than 45 in good health.

The DNA of the CDR3 is TGTGCCACCGGAATAGAAGAGACCCAGTACTTC. Its protein product is CATGIEETQYF. V and J are TRBV28 and TRBJ2-5, with D unresolved. The germline gives CDR1 MDHEN, CDR2 SYDVKM. The CDR3 contains 11 residues. The V gene lost 10 bases and the J gene lost 3 bases, with 9 bases spanning the gap.

This chain links TRBV5-1 with TRBJ2-6; D ambiguous. This CDR3 is built from 15 residues. Germline CDR1 is SGHRS and CDR2 is YFSETQ. With 3 bases removed from V and 0 bases from J, the gap between germline ends came to 7 bases. CDR3 sequence: CASSSIVSGANVLTF. CDR3 nucleotide sequence: TGCGCCAGCAGCTCGATAGTCTCTGGGGCCAACGTCCTGACTTTC.

This chain uses TRBV10-3 with TRBJ2-1; 10 bases agree with TRBD2. The J segment lost 6 bases and the V segment lost 5 bases, leaving 7 bases of the junction unmatched. The CDR3 has 15 amino acids. Germline CDR1 ENHRY, CDR2 SYGVKD. The CDR3 loop reads CAISPSGSGGNEQFF. The CDR3 nucleotides are TGTGCCATCAGTCCTAGCGGGAGTGGTGGCAATGAGCAGTTCTTC.

J is TRBJ1-2 and V is TRBV2; D unresolved. CDR3 length: 14 residues. V was shortened by 0 bases and J by 8 bases, with 13 bases between the two germline ends. The germline CDR1 and CDR2 sequences are SNHLY and FYNNEI. CDR3 sequence: CASSEAKRARGYTF. The CDR3 nucleotides are TGTGCCAGCAGTGAAGCGAAGAGGGCGCGAGGCTACACCTTC. Based on the CDR3 plus reference TRBV2 and TRBJ1-2, the full variable domain is EPEVTQTPSHQVTQMGQEVILRCVPISNHLYFYWYRQILGQKVEFLVSFYNNEISEKSEIFDDQFSVERPDGSNFTLKIRSTKLEDSAMYFCASSEAKRARGYTFGSGTRLTVV.

The V gene is TRBV2, the J gene TRBJ1-1, with TRBD1 matching 7 bases. The germline gives CDR1 SNHLY, CDR2 FYNNEI. The CDR3 consists of 14 residues. V trimming: 6 bases; J trimming: 1 base; junction bases outside the gene matches: 5. In DNA, the CDR3 is TGTGCCAGCAGGGCCTACAGGGGGAACACTGAAGCTTTCTTT. It yields the protein CASRAYRGNTEAFF.

The chain has TRBV7-9 and TRBJ2-6; D could derive from TRBD1 or TRBD2 (5 bases each). Germline values: CDR1 SEHNR, CDR2 FQNEAQ (reference sequence). Trimming removed 5 bases from V and 4 bases from J, with 18 bases in between. The CDR3 is 17 residues long. CDR3 loop: CASSAAGTPRGANVLTF. Here the CDR3 DNA reads TGTGCCAGCAGCGCCGCCGGGACGCCAAGGGGGGCCAACGTCCTGACTTTC. Combining the CDR3 with reference TRBV7-9 and TRBJ2-6 gives the whole variable domain DTGVSQNPRHKITKRGQNVTFRCDPISEHNRLYWYRQTLGQGPEFLTYFQNEAQLEKSRLLSDRFSAERPKGSFSTLEIQRTEQGDSAMYLCASSAAGTPRGANVLTFGAGSRLTVL.

CDR3 DNA: TGTGCCAGCGGGGGAGGGGCGACAGGGGTGGGCACTGAAGCTTTCTTT. Protein: CASGGGATGVGTEAFF. V gene TRBV25-1 combines with J gene TRBJ1-1; TRBD1 matches 8 bases. This CDR3 region has 16 residues. V lost 8 bases to trimming and J lost 4 bases; unmatched junction nucleotides: 15. The germline gives CDR1 MGHDK, CDR2 SYGVNS. Filled out from reference TRBV25-1 and TRBJ1-1, the complete variable domain reads EADIYQTPRYLVIGTGKKITLECSQTMGHDKMYWYQQDPGMELHLIHYSYGVNSTEKGDLSSESTVSRIRTEHFPLTLESARPSHTSQYLCASGGGATGVGTEAFFGQGTRLTVV.

As concerns this clone: The sample holds other DNA sequences that translate to the same CDR3. The rearrangement uses TRBV18 and TRBJ2-7; D is uncertain. The ends were cut back, 4 bases at V and 0 bases at J, with 4 bases in the middle. CDR3 length equals 12 residues. Germline loops: CDR1 KGHSH, CDR2 LQKENI. The CDR3 reads CASSLPSYEQYF. CDR3 nucleotide sequence: TGTGCCAGCTCACTTCCCTCCTACGAGCAGTACTTC.

The V and J genes are TRBV5-4 and TRBJ2-7; TRBD2 aligns across 8 bases. Germline CDR1 is SGHNT and CDR2 is YYREEE (reference sequence). V gave up 4 bases and J gave up 3 bases; unmatched junction bases: 6. CDR3 length: 14 residues. The CDR3 loop reads CASSTGGSLYEQYF. For the CDR3, the DNA is TGTGCCAGCAGCACGGGGGGGTCCCTCTACGAGCAGTACTTC.

Points on this clone: Germline is not matched at one junction end, which may reflect a read error. The chain employs TRBV18 and TRBJ2-7, with TRBD2 identical over 11 bases. From germline, CDR1 is KGHSH and CDR2 LQKENI. The CDR3 spans 17 residues. CDR3: CASSPRITSGGRYEQYF. Written as DNA, the CDR3 is TGTGCCAGCTCCCCACGGATCACTAGCGGGGGCCGGTACGAGCAGTACTTC. Together with reference TRBV18 and TRBJ2-7, the CDR3 gives the full variable domain: NAGVMQNPRHLVRRRGQEARLRCSPMKGHSHVYWYRQLPEEGLKFMVYLQKENIIDESGMPKERFSAEFPKEGPSILRIQQVVRGDSAAYFCASSPRITSGGRYEQYFGPGTRLTVT.

The chain carries TRBV6-1 and TRBJ2-7, with D possibly TRBD1 on 6 matching bases. The CDR3 extends over 14 amino acids. Germline-derived CDR1 and CDR2 are MNHNS and SASEGT. V was cut by 3 bases and J by 1 base, with 10 bases left in between. In DNA form, the CDR3 reads TGTGCCAGCAGTGACCAGGGGTTTTCCTACGAGCAGTACTTC. It is translated as CASSDQGFSYEQYF.

The chain joins TRBV7-2 to TRBJ1-3; D is uncertain. Germline lookup yields CDR1 SGHTA and CDR2 FQGNSA. Trimming took 1 base from V and 0 from J, leaving 10 bases between them. CDR3 length: 16 residues. CDR3 protein: CASSLVSSGSGNTIYF. DNA of the CDR3: TGTGCCAGCAGCTTAGTTTCGTCGGGCTCTGGAAACACCATATATTTT.

This chain links TRBV19 with TRBJ2-3; perhaps TRBD2 as D (6 bases). Per the germline V gene, CDR1 is LNHDA and CDR2 is SQIVND (reference sequence). With 6 bases removed from V and 2 bases from J, the gap between germline ends came to 12 bases. The CDR3 is 14 residues long. Written as DNA, the CDR3 is TGTGCCAGTAGGGTTAGCGGTTCCACAGATACGCAGTATTTT. Its protein product is CASRVSGSTDTQYF.

The chain joins TRBV10-3 to TRBJ1-1; 7 bases are shared with TRBD1. Per germline, CDR1 ENHRY and CDR2 SYGVKD. The trim removed 6 bases at V and 4 bases at J, leaving 8 bases unmatched. The CDR3 length is 14 residues. The CDR3 nucleotides read TGTGCCATCAGAAGACAACAGGGGATCACTGAAGCTTTCTTT. Translation gives CAIRRQQGITEAFF.

This chain links TRBV21-1 with TRBJ2-7. TRBV21-1 is labeled a pseudogene. CDR3 length: 14 amino acids. The CDR3 nucleotides read TGTGCCAGCAGCAAACCCGGGACGGATGGCGAGCAGTACTTC. As protein: CASSKPGTDGEQYF.